These 7 T cell receptor beta chains were sequenced from one sample in a study of OX40 agonist ivuxolimab in advanced cancers. The table came from immunoSEQ multiplex PCR; TCRdb's copy has only in-frame clones and leaves some out. The sample lists 77,000 or so clones, just under 80% occurring once. This sample comprised CD4+ or CD8+ T cells sorted from blood, obtained in a trial of the OX40 agonist ivuxolimab. All receptors derive from an adult with an advanced solid tumor such as melanoma, head and neck, liver or kidney cancer.

A single count supports this clone. As DNA, the CDR3 is TGTGCCAGTAGTTCGACAGTGAGGGTTGAGCAGTTCTTC. Protein sequence: CASSSTVRVEQFF. The chain recombines TRBV19 with TRBJ2-1; D might be TRBD1 or TRBD2, each matching 5 bases. CDR1 is LNHDA and CDR2 is SQIVND in the germline V gene (reference sequence). Trimming took 5 bases from V and 9 from J, leaving 14 bases between them. The CDR3 is 13 residues long.

J is TRBJ2-2 and V is TRBV19, with TRBD1 as a possible D gene (7 bases). The V gene's germline CDR1 is LNHDA and CDR2 SQIVND (reference sequence). CDR3 length equals 15 residues. Trimming took 4 bases from V and 6 from J, leaving 15 bases between them. The CDR3 sequence: CASSSQGGRSGELFF. The CDR3 DNA follows: TGTGCCAGTAGTAGCCAGGGGGGTAGATCCGGGGAGCTGTTTTTT. The variable domain in full, with the rest retrieved from reference TRBV19 and TRBJ2-2, is DGGITQSPKYLFRKEGQNVTLSCEQNLNHDAMYWYRQDPGQGLRLIYYSQIVNDFQKGDIAEGYSVSREKKESFPLTVTSAQKNPTAFYLCASSSQGGRSGELFFGEGSRLTVL.

This chain connects TRBV10-2 to TRBJ1-5; D may be TRBD1 (6 bases). Trimming removed 2 bases at V and 1 base at J, with 12 bases between. Germline CDR1 is WSHSY and CDR2 is SAAADI. The CDR3 covers 16 residues. The chain's CDR3 is CASSERGARSNQPQHF. The CDR3 nucleotides read TGCGCCAGCAGTGAGCGGGGGGCCCGAAGCAATCAGCCCCAGCATTTT.

The chain recombines TRBV18 with TRBJ1-3; D is unresolved. Germline CDR1 reads KGHSH; CDR2 reads LQKENI. The CDR3 has 15 amino acids. V was pared by 3 bases and J by 2 bases, with 11 bases between. The CDR3 coding sequence is TGTGCCAGCTCACCCACTCAAAGGCCTGGAAACACCATATATTTT. Translated, it gives CASSPTQRPGNTIYF.

V gene TRBV7-9 combines with J gene TRBJ2-1; D is undetermined. V was clipped by 4 bases and J by 6 bases, with 7 bases between them. Germline V gives CDR1 SEHNR, CDR2 FQNEAQ (reference sequence). The CDR3 covers 12 residues. The CDR3 nucleotides read TGTGCCAGCAGCTCCCCGGTCAATGAGCAGTTCTTC. Translating gives CASSSPVNEQFF.

J is TRBJ1-2 and V is TRBV6-6; D may be TRBD1 (6 bases). The V and J ends lost 6 bases and 2 bases respectively, with 7 bases between them. The CDR3 runs to 12 residues. Germline V lookup: CDR1 MNHNY, CDR2 SVGAGI (reference sequence). The CDR3 spells CASSGQNYGYTF. CDR3 DNA sequence: TGTGCCAGCAGCGGACAGAACTATGGCTACACCTTC.

The chain has TRBV11-3 and TRBJ2-1, with D unresolved. The V end was cut by 2 bases, the J end by 3 bases, with 5 bases between. This CDR3 region has 13 residues. Germline V gives CDR1 SGHNT, CDR2 YENEEA. The CDR3 loop reads CASSLNSYNEQFF. CDR3 sequence (DNA): TGTGCCAGCAGCTTAAACAGCTACAATGAGCAGTTCTTC.